This T cell receptor beta chain stems from a study of spatial heterogeneity in lung cancer. Overall study findings and caveats: It was found that expanded intratumoral alpha and beta TCR counts tracked tumor mutation counts.

In TCRdb, the 5' RACE reads were re-called with MiXCR into one record per CDR3 protein. Among 9,500 to 11,000 distinct CDR3 sequences listed, 5% to 5.5% were seen once. At least ten counts were recorded for this clonotype. The antigen remains undetermined. Time point here: sample taken at primary tumor resection. Germline V lookup: CDR1 DFQATT, CDR2 SNEGSKA (reference sequence). This CDR3 spans 14 amino acids. The trim removed 1 base at V and 4 bases at J, leaving 5 bases unmatched. Sequencing was performed on lung tumor tissue, taken at surgery. This TCR was recovered from a male donor with early-stage non-small cell lung cancer. This rearrangement joins TRBV20-1 to TRBJ1-2, with 8 bases matching TRBD1. As DNA, the CDR3 is TGCAGTGCTAGAGTCGGGACAGGAATCTATGGCTACACCTTC. Translating it yields CSARVGTGIYGYTF.